Sequencing of this T cell receptor (beta chain) was carried out in a study of beta chain features in type 1 diabetes. The wider study: No age, gender or cell yield differences were seen between patients and healthy donors. General observations from the study: People with Type 1 diabetes carried modestly yet significantly shorter TCRB CDR3s in all four CD4+ subsets.

Reverse transcribing all isolated RNA meant expressed TCRB transcripts were sequenced. Libraries were prepared by immunoSEQ multiplex PCR; TCRdb keeps only in-frame clonotypes and omits some of them. Among under 200,000 clones listed, 6.5% to 8.5% were seen once. This clone was seen a few times. The antigen is undetermined. V lost 7 bases to trimming and J lost 5 bases, with 14 bases between them. This CDR3 has 13 amino acids. From germline, CDR1 is MNHEY and CDR2 SVGAGI. The chain combines TRBV6-5 with TRBJ1-1; D is unclear. This receptor was taken from a woman aged 18 to 35 with type 1 diabetes. The sample consisted of central memory CD4+ T cells from blood. The CDR3 coding sequence is TGTGCCAGCAATTCCCAGGCCGCAACTGAAGCTTTCTTT. It encodes CASNSQAATEAFF.